This T cell receptor (beta chain) was recorded in a study of CD8 T cells in Susac syndrome. Control patients had untreated stable or active relapsing-remitting multiple sclerosis by revised McDonald criteria. CDR3 size: 11 residues. V shed 10 bases and J shed 7 bases, with 11 bases lying between them. RNA totalling roughly 0.45 to 1 ug underwent reverse transcription with random hexamers. TCRdb fed the immunoSEQ multiplex PCR reads into MiXCR, producing one record per CDR3 protein. The data hold 330,000 or so distinct CDR3 sequences, with about 88% observed a single time. Sequenced sample: CD8+ T cells from PBMCs. This chain links TRBV12-3 or TRBV12-4 with TRBJ2-1; D ambiguous. The sequence derives from a human donor with multiple sclerosis. The CDR3 protein is CAIRPENEQFF. In DNA form, the CDR3 reads TGTGCCATCCGTCCCGAGAATGAGCAGTTCTTC.